This T cell receptor (beta chain) was recovered during a study of blood T cells in healthy people across ages. Staff drew around 10 milliliters of peripheral blood from each donor. A second PCR of roughly 7 to 11 cycles used a sample-barcoded 5' primer and a J-beta primer mix. Researchers report that a template-switch adaptor with 12 random nucleotides tagged each cDNA molecule. MiXCR, run by TCRdb on the 5' RACE reads, gives a single entry per CDR3 protein. This table holds 1.5 million to 2 million distinct CDR3 sequences, roughly 50% found once. The receptor comes from a woman between 40 and 50 years old in good health. The sequencing sample was made of blood.

The CDR3 nucleotides read TGTGCCAGCAGCCCCTGGACTCCCGGCAGCTCCTACAATGAGCAGTTCTTC. It is translated as CASSPWTPGSSYNEQFF. The genes are TRBV14 and TRBJ2-1, with D maybe TRBD2 (5 bases). This CDR3 contains 17 residues. Trimming pared 4 bases from V and 0 bases from J, leaving 16 bases between. From germline, CDR1 is SGHDN and CDR2 FVKESK. The full variable domain, with the rest looked up from reference TRBV14 and TRBJ2-1, is EAGVTQFPSHSVIEKGQTVTLRCDPISGHDNLYWYRRVMGKEIKFLLHFVKESKQDESGMPNNRFLAERTGGTYSTLKVQPAELEDSGVYFCASSPWTPGSSYNEQFFGPGTRLTVL.